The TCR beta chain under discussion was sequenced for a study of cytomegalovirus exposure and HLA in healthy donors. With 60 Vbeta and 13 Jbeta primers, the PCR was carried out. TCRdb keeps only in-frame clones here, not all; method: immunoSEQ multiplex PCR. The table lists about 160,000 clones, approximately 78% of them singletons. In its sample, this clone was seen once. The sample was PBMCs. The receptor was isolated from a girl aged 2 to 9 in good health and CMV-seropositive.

The CDR3 reads CAWSEPPPRTQYF. The CDR3 coding sequence is TGTGCCTGGAGCGAGCCACCCCCAAGGACCCAGTACTTC. This rearrangement joins TRBV30 to TRBJ2-5; D unresolved. Trimming shortened V by 3 bases and J by 7 bases, and 15 bases separated the two germline ends. The CDR3 extends over 13 amino acids. Germline V gives CDR1 GTSNPN, CDR2 SVGIG (reference sequence).